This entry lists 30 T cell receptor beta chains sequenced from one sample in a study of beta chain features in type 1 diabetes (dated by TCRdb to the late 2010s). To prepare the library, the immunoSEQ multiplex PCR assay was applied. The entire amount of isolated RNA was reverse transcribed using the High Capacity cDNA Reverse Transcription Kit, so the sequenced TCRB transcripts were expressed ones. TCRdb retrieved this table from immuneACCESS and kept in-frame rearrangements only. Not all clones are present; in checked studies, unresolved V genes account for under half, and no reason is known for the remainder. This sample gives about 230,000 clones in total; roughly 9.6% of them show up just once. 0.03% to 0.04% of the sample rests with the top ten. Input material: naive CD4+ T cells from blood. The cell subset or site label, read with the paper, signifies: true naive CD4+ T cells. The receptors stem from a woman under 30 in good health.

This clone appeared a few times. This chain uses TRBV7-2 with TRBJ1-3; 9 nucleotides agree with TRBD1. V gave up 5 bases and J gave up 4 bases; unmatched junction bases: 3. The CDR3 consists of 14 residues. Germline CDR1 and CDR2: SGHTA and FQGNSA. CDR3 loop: CASSGTGLGNTIYF. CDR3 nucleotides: TGTGCCAGCAGCGGGACAGGGCTCGGAAACACCATATATTTT. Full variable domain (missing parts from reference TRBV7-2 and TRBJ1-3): GAGVSQSPSNKVTEKGKDVELRCDPISGHTALYWYRQSLGQGLEFLIYFQGNSAPDKSGLPSDRFSAERTGGSVSTLTIQRTQQEDSAVYLCASSGTGLGNTIYFGEGSWLTVV.

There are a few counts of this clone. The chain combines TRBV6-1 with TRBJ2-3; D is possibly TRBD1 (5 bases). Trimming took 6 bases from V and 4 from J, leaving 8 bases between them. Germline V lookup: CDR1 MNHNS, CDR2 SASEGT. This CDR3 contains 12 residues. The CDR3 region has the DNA TGTGCCAGCAGACAGGATCCAGATACGCAGTATTTT. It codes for CASRQDPDTQYF.

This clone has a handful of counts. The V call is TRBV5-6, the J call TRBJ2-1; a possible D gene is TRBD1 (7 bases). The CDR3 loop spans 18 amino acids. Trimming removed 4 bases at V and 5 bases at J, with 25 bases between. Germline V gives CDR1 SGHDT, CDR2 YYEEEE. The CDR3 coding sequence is TGTGCCAGCAGCCAGGGGGGCGCACCCACCAGGGGAAACAATGAGCAGTTCTTC. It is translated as CASSQGGAPTRGNNEQFF.

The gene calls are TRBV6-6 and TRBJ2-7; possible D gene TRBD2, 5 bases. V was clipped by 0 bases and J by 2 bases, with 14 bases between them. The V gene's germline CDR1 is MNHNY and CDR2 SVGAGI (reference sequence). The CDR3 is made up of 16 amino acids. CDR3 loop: CASSYSGGTGTYEQYF. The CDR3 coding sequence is TGTGCCAGCAGTTACTCGGGTGGTACGGGGACCTACGAGCAGTACTTC.

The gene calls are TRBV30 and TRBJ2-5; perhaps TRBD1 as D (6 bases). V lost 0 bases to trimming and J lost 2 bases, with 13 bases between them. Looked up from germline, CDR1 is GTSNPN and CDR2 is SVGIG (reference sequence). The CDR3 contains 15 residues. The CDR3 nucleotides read TGTGCCTGGAGTGTAATACAGGGAACACAAGAGACCCAGTACTTC. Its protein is CAWSVIQGTQETQYF.

The CDR3 loop is CASSPRGLTRVRETQYF. In DNA, the CDR3 is TGTGCCAGCAGTCCGCGGGGACTAACTAGAGTCCGGGAGACCCAGTACTTC. The chain links TRBV27 to TRBJ2-5, with 7 bases aligning to TRBD2. With 5 bases clipped from V and 5 bases from J, the junction kept 17 bases outside the gene matches. CDR3 length: 17 amino acids. The germline V gene encodes CDR1 MNHEY and CDR2 SMNVEV (reference sequence).

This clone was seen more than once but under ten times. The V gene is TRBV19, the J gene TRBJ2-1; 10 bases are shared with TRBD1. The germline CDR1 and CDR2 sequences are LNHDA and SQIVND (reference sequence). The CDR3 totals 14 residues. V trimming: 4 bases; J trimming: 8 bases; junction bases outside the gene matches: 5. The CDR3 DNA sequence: TGTGCCAGTAGTACCCCGGGACAGGGGTATGAGCAGTTCTTC. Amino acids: CASSTPGQGYEQFF.

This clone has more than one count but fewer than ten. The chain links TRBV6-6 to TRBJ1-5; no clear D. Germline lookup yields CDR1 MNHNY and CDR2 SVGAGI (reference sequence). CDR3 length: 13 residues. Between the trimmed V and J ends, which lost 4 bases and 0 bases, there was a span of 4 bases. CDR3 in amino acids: CASSSYSNQPQHF. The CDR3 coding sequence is TGTGCCAGCAGTTCCTATAGCAATCAGCCCCAGCATTTT.

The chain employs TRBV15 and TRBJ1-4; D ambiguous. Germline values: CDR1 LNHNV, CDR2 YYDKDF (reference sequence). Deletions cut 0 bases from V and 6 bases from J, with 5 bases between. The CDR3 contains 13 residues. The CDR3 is CATSRDQDEKLFF. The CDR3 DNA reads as TGTGCCACCAGCAGAGATCAGGATGAAAAACTGTTTTTT.

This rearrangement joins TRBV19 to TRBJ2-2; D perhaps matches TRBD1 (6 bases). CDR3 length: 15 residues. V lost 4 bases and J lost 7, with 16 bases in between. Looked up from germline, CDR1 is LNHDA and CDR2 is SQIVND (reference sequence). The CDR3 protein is CASSTSPGRGGELFF. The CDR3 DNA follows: TGTGCCAGTAGTACCTCCCCGGGCAGGGGCGGGGAGCTGTTTTTT.

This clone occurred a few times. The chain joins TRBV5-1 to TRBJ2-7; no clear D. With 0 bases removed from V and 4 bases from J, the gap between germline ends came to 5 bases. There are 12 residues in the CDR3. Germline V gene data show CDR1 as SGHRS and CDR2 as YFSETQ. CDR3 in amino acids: CASSLGGYEQYF. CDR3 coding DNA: TGCGCCAGCAGCTTGGGAGGATACGAGCAGTACTTC.

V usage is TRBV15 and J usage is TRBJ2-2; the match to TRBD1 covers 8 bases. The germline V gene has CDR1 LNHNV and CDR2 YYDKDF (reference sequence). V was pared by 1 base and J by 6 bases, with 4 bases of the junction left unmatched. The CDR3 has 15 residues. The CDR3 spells CATSRGQGYPGELFF. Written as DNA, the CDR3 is TGTGCCACCAGCAGAGGACAGGGGTATCCCGGGGAGCTGTTTTTT. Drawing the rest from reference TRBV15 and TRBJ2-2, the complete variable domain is DAMVIQNPRYQVTQFGKPVTLSCSQTLNHNVMYWYQQKSSQAPKLLFHYYDKDFNNEADTPDNFQSRRPNTSFCFLDIRSPGLGDTAMYLCATSRGQGYPGELFFGEGSRLTVL.

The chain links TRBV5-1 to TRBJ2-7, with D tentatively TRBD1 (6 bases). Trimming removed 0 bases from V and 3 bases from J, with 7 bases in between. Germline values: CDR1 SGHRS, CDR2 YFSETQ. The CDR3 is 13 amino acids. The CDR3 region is CASSLGTVYEQYF. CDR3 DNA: TGCGCCAGCAGCTTGGGGACAGTCTACGAGCAGTACTTC.

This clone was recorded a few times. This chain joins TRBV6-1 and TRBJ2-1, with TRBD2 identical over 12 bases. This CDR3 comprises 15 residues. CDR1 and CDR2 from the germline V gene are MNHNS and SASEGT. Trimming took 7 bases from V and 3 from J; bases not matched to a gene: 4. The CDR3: CASTPTSGGYNEQFF. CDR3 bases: TGTGCCAGCACCCCGACTAGCGGGGGCTACAATGAGCAGTTCTTC.

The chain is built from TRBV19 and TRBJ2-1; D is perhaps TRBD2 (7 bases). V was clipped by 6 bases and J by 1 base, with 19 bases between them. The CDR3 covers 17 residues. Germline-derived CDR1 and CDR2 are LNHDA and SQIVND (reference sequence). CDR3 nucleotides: TGTGCCAGTAGCGGGGGATGGGGGCGGGGGTCCTACAATGAGCAGTTCTTC. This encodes CASSGGWGRGSYNEQFF.

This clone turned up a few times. The CDR3 region is CASSADRGRSGELFF. CDR3 in DNA: TGTGCCAGCAGTGCGGACAGGGGGCGATCCGGGGAGCTGTTTTTT. V gene TRBV27 combines with J gene TRBJ2-2; 11 bases agree with TRBD1. CDR3 length: 15 residues. The junction had 5 bases not matched to a gene; V was cut back by 5 bases and J by 6 bases. The V gene's germline CDR1 is MNHEY and CDR2 SMNVEV (reference sequence).

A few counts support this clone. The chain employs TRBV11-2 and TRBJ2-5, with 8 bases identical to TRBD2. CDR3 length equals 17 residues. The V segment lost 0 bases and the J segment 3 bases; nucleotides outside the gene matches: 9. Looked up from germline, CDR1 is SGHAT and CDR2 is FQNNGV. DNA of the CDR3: TGTGCCAGCAGCTTAGAGTTGCTAGCGGGTCTCGAAGAGACCCAGTACTTC. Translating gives CASSLELLAGLEETQYF.

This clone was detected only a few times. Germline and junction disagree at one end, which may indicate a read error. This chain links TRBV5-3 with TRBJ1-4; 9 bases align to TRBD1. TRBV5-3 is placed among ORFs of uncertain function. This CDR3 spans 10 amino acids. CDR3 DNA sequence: TGTGCCAGAAGCCGGGACAGGGCCAGTTTT. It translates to CARSRDRASF.

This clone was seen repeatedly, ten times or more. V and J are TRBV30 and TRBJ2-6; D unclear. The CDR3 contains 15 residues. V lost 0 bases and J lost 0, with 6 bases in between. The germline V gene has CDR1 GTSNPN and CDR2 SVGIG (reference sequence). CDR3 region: CAWSVLISGANVLTF. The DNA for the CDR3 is TGTGCCTGGAGTGTACTAATCTCTGGGGCCAACGTCCTGACTTTC.

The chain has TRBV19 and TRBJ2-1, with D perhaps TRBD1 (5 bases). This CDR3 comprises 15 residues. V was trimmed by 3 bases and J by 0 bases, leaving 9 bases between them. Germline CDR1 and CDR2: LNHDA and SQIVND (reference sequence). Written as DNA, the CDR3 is TGTGCCAGTAGTATTGGGGCTTTCTCCTACAATGAGCAGTTCTTC. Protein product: CASSIGAFSYNEQFF.

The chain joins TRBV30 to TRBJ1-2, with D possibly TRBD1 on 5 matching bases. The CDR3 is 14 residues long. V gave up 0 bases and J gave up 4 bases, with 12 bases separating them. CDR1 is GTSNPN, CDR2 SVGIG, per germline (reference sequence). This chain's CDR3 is CAWSVHRGVYGYTF. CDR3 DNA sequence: TGTGCCTGGAGTGTACATCGGGGGGTCTATGGCTACACCTTC.

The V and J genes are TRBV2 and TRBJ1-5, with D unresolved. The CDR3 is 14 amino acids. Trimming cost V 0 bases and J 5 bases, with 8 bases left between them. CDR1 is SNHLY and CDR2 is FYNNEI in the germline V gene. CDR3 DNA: TGTGCCAGCAGTGAAGCGCGGGAGGATCAGCCCCAGCATTTT. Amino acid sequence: CASSEAREDQPQHF.

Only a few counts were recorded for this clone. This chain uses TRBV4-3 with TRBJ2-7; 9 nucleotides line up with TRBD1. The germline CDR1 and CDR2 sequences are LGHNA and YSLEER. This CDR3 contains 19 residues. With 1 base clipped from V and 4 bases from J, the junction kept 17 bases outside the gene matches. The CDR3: CASSQVGGLGTGILYEQYF. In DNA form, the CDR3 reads TGCGCCAGCAGCCAAGTCGGCGGGTTGGGGACAGGGATTTTGTACGAGCAGTACTTC.

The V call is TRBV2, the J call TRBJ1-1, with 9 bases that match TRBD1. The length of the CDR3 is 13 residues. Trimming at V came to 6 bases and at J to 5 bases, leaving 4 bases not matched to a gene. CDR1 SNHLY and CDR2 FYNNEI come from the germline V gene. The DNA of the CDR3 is TGTGCCAGCAGCGGGGACAGGGAGACTGAAGCTTTCTTT. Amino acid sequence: CASSGDRETEAFF.

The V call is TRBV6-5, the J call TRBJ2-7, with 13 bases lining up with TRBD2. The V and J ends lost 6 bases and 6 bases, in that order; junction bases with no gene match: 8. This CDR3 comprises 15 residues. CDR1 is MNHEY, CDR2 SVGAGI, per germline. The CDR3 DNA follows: TGTGCCAGCAGCCAACTAGCGGGAGGGATCGGCGAGCAGTACTTC. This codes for CASSQLAGGIGEQYF.

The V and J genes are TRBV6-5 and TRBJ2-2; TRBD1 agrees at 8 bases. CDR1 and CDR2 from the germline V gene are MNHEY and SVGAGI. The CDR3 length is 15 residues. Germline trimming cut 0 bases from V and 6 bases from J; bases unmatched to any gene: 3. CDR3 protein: CASSYSMDRAGELFF. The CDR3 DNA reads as TGTGCCAGCAGTTACTCGATGGACAGGGCCGGGGAGCTGTTTTTT.

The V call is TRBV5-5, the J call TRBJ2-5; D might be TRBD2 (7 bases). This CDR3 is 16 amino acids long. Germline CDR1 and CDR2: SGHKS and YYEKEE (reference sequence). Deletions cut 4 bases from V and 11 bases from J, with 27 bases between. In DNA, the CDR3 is TGTGCCAGCAGCGCTGGGGGCCGGACCCCCCCGCGGGAGCAGTACTTC. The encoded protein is CASSAGGRTPPREQYF.

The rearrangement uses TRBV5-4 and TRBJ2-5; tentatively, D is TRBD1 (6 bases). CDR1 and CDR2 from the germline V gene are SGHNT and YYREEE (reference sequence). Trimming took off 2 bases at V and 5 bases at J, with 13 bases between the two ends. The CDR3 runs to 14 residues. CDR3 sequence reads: CASSLGWGQETQYF. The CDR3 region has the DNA TGTGCCAGCAGCTTAGGGTGGGGGCAGGAGACCCAGTACTTC. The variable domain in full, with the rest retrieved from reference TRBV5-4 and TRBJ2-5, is ETGVTQSPTHLIKTRGQQVTLRCSSQSGHNTVSWYQQALGQGPQFIFQYYREEENGRGNFPPRFSGLQFPNYSSELNVNALELDDSALYLCASSLGWGQETQYFGPGTRLLVL.

CDR3: CASVPGLAPYEQYF. In DNA, the CDR3 is TGTGCCAGCGTTCCGGGACTAGCCCCCTACGAGCAGTACTTC. The J gene is TRBJ2-7, the V gene TRBV2, with TRBD2 matching over 9 bases. Germline V gene data show CDR1 as SNHLY and CDR2 as FYNNEI. After removal of 8 bases from V and 2 bases from J, the junction contained 7 bases not matched to a gene. This CDR3 contains 14 residues.

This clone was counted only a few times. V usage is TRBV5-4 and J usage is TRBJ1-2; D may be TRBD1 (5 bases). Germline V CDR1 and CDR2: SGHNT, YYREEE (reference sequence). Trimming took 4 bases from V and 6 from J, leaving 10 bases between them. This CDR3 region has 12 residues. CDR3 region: CASSTQTDGYTF. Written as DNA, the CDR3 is TGTGCCAGCAGCACACAGACAGATGGCTACACCTTC.